Listed here are 26 T cell receptor beta chains from one sample, sequenced in a study of blood T cell repertoires in COVID-19. Sequencing used immunoSEQ multiplex PCR; TCRdb keeps in-frame clones, though not all of them. Among 12,000 to 15,000 clones listed, 75% to 90% were seen once. The sequencing sample was made of peripheral blood. Every receptor here comes from a man aged 40-55 years with active or convalescent COVID-19.

The CDR3: CASSRGGPEPYEQYF. DNA of the CDR3: TGCGCCAGCAGCCGGGGGGGACCGGAGCCCTACGAGCAGTACTTC. The chain carries TRBV5-1 and TRBJ2-7; 8 nucleotides align to TRBD2. The length of the CDR3 is 15 residues. CDR1 and CDR2 (germline): SGHRS, YFSETQ. Trimming cost V 4 bases and J 2 bases; bases outside gene matches: 8.

This chain joins TRBV5-4 and TRBJ1-2; possible D gene TRBD1, 5 bases. With 3 bases removed from V and 0 bases from J, the gap between germline ends came to 9 bases. The CDR3 loop spans 14 amino acids. Germline V gives CDR1 SGHNT, CDR2 YYREEE (reference sequence). CDR3 amino acids: CASSSQVSNYGYTF. CDR3 sequence (DNA): TGTGCCAGCAGCTCACAGGTCTCTAACTATGGCTACACCTTC.

The chain recombines TRBV4-2 with TRBJ1-6; D is uncertain. This CDR3 comprises 16 residues. CDR1 and CDR2 (germline): LGHNA, YNFKEQ. V was shortened by 0 bases and J by 9 bases, with 15 bases between the two germline ends. The CDR3 region is CASSQDLGGFVSPLHF. The DNA for the CDR3 is TGTGCCAGCAGCCAAGATCTTGGAGGGTTCGTTTCACCCCTCCACTTT.

This chain joins TRBV5-1 and TRBJ1-1, with D possibly TRBD1 on 6 matching bases. Between the trimmed V and J ends, which lost 3 bases and 1 base, there was a span of 10 bases. In germline, CDR1 is SGHRS, CDR2 YFSETQ. The CDR3 has 14 amino acids. The CDR3 bases are TGCGCCAGCAGCTGGGGACATGCGAACACTGAAGCTTTCTTT. It encodes CASSWGHANTEAFF.

J is TRBJ1-6 and V is TRBV7-9; D call uncertain. V lost 5 bases and J 7 bases, leaving 18 bases between the germline ends. The V gene's germline CDR1 is SEHNR and CDR2 FQNEAQ (reference sequence). CDR3 length equals 16 residues. In nucleotides, the CDR3 is TGTGCCAGCAGCCCCCGCCGACCCGGGGAGAATTCACCCCTCCACTTT. This sequence encodes CASSPRRPGENSPLHF.

The rearrangement uses TRBV9 and TRBJ2-1; D remains ambiguous. V lost 5 bases to trimming and J lost 10 bases, with 13 bases between them. Per germline, CDR1 SGDLS and CDR2 YYNGEE. This CDR3 contains 12 residues. In DNA form, the CDR3 reads TGTGCCAGCAGTTCACGGTCCGGGGAGCAGTTCTTC. Encoded protein: CASSSRSGEQFF.

The V gene is TRBV2, the J gene TRBJ2-1; 9 bases are a match to TRBD2. The CDR3 contains 15 residues. Trimming removed 3 bases from V and 8 bases from J; junction bases left unmatched: 8. The germline gives CDR1 SNHLY, CDR2 FYNNEI. The CDR3 DNA sequence: TGTGCCAGCAGTGATCTGCGGGGGGGCGTGGATGAGCAGTTCTTC. Protein: CASSDLRGGVDEQFF. Combining the CDR3 with reference TRBV2 and TRBJ2-1 gives the whole variable domain EPEVTQTPSHQVTQMGQEVILRCVPISNHLYFYWYRQILGQKVEFLVSFYNNEISEKSEIFDDQFSVERPDGSNFTLKIRSTKLEDSAMYFCASSDLRGGVDEQFFGPGTRLTVL.

The V gene is TRBV5-1, the J gene TRBJ1-4; the match to TRBD1 covers 7 bases. Trimming at V came to 3 bases and at J to 4 bases, leaving 6 bases not matched to a gene. CDR3 length: 15 amino acids. Germline CDR1 SGHRS, CDR2 YFSETQ. CDR3 in DNA: TGCGCCAGCAGCTCCGGGACAGAACTTAATGAAAAACTGTTTTTT. Translation gives CASSSGTELNEKLFF.

The V and J genes are TRBV7-9 and TRBJ2-2, with TRBD2 matching over 9 bases. CDR3 length equals 16 residues. The V segment lost 5 bases and the J segment 6 bases; nucleotides outside the gene matches: 10. Germline CDR1 reads SEHNR; CDR2 reads FQNEAQ (reference sequence). The CDR3 DNA reads as TGTGCCAGCAGCCCGAGCGGGGGGACACCCGCCGGGGAGCTGTTTTTT. Protein: CASSPSGGTPAGELFF.

This clone has just one count. The chain combines TRBV11-2 with TRBJ1-3, with 9 bases matching TRBD1. Germline lookup yields CDR1 SGHAT and CDR2 FQNNGV. The CDR3 is 15 residues long. Trimming at V came to 7 bases and at J to 0 bases, leaving 4 bases not matched to a gene. This chain's CDR3 is CASTRQGDSGNTIYF. The CDR3 DNA is TGTGCCAGCACCAGACAGGGGGACTCTGGAAACACCATATATTTT.

The chain couples TRBV4-1 to TRBJ1-5; D is possibly TRBD1 (5 bases). This CDR3 spans 14 amino acids. Germline CDR1 and CDR2: MGHRA and YSYEKL. V was clipped by 0 bases and J by 7 bases, with 10 bases between them. As DNA, the CDR3 is TGCGCCAGCAGCCAAGATTCGGGGGGACAGCCCCAGCATTTT. It is translated as CASSQDSGGQPQHF.

This chain connects TRBV6-1 to TRBJ1-3; D unresolved. Trimming shortened V by 2 bases and J by 3 bases, and 14 bases separated the two germline ends. The CDR3 is 16 residues long. Looked up from germline, CDR1 is MNHNS and CDR2 is SASEGT. For the CDR3, the DNA is TGTGCCAGCAGTGAACGCGCAGGCGGACTTGGAAACACCATATATTTT. Amino acid sequence: CASSERAGGLGNTIYF.

The rearrangement uses TRBV6-5 and TRBJ1-1; D not certain. The CDR3 length is 13 residues. Trimming took 2 bases from V and 3 from J, leaving 7 bases between them. Germline V gives CDR1 MNHEY, CDR2 SVGAGI. CDR3 sequence (DNA): TGTGCCAGCAGTTACGGGCAGTACACTGAAGCTTTCTTT. Translation: CASSYGQYTEAFF.

V usage is TRBV19 and J usage is TRBJ2-4, with D possibly being TRBD1 (5 bases). The germline V and J ends were trimmed by 3 bases and 9 bases, with 15 bases remaining between them. CDR1 is LNHDA and CDR2 is SQIVND in the germline V gene (reference sequence). This CDR3 spans 14 amino acids. The CDR3 region is CASSIGQGRTIQYF. DNA for the CDR3: TGTGCCAGTAGTATCGGGCAGGGTCGCACCATTCAGTACTTC.

The chain uses TRBV28 and TRBJ1-4, with TRBD1 as a possible D gene (6 bases). The V and J ends lost 7 bases and 4 bases respectively, with 13 bases between them. The CDR3 consists of 14 residues. The V gene's germline CDR1 is MDHEN and CDR2 SYDVKM. CDR3 sequence (DNA): TGTGCCAGCAATGTAGGACAGCATAATGAAAAACTGTTTTTT. Its protein product is CASNVGQHNEKLFF.

The V gene is TRBV11-2, the J gene TRBJ1-4, with D hard to call. CDR3 length equals 13 residues. The germline V gene encodes CDR1 SGHAT and CDR2 FQNNGV. The germline V and J ends were trimmed by 5 bases and 4 bases, with 8 bases remaining between them. The CDR3 DNA is TGTGCCAGCAGCCCTGGACTTAATGAAAAACTGTTTTTT. It translates to CASSPGLNEKLFF.

The rearrangement uses TRBV7-8 and TRBJ2-7; D is unclear. This CDR3 has 15 amino acids. The germline V and J ends were trimmed by 7 bases and 4 bases, with 20 bases remaining between them. The germline V gene encodes CDR1 SGHVS and CDR2 FQNEAQ. Here the CDR3 DNA reads TGTGCCAGCACCTCTCCGACTTGGTCCGCATACGAGCAGTACTTC. The encoded protein is CASTSPTWSAYEQYF.

The rearrangement links TRBV2 to TRBJ1-4, with TRBD1 identical over 7 bases. CDR1 SNHLY and CDR2 FYNNEI come from the germline V gene. The V gene end was trimmed by 2 bases and the J gene end by 7 bases; junction bases not matched to a gene: 13. This CDR3 comprises 17 residues. The CDR3 is CASSERAQGLVAEKLFF. CDR3 nucleotides: TGTGCCAGCAGTGAAAGAGCACAGGGGTTGGTTGCTGAAAAACTGTTTTTT.

This chain joins TRBV5-1 and TRBJ1-5; 9 bases match TRBD1. The J segment lost 5 bases and the V segment lost 4 bases, leaving 7 bases of the junction unmatched. The CDR3 spans 15 residues. From germline, CDR1 is SGHRS and CDR2 YFSETQ. The CDR3 DNA reads TGCGCCAGCAGCCCCACAGGGGGCTTTGATCAGCCCCAGCATTTT. Translating it yields CASSPTGGFDQPQHF.

V gene TRBV28 combines with J gene TRBJ1-5, with a tentative D call TRBD1 (5 bases). Trimming pared 3 bases from V and 2 bases from J, leaving 14 bases between. Per germline, CDR1 MDHEN and CDR2 SYDVKM. The length of the CDR3 is 16 residues. CDR3 sequence (DNA): TGTGCCAGCAGTTTTCCCAGGGCCGAAGGCAATCAGCCCCAGCATTTT. The encoded protein is CASSFPRAEGNQPQHF.

The chain recombines TRBV5-1 with TRBJ2-7; 8 nucleotides align to TRBD1. The CDR3 sequence is 14 residues long. Germline loops: CDR1 SGHRS, CDR2 YFSETQ. V lost 7 bases to trimming and J lost 3 bases; unmatched junction nucleotides: 9. This CDR3 is CASAEGGTGYEQYF. The CDR3 DNA follows: TGCGCCAGCGCGGAAGGTGGGACAGGCTACGAGCAGTACTTC.

The chain employs TRBV6-5 and TRBJ2-7; maybe TRBD1 (6 bases). This CDR3 is built from 12 residues. V was cut by 2 bases and J by 6 bases, with 8 bases left in between. Germline CDR1 MNHEY, CDR2 SVGAGI. The CDR3 reads CASSYGQLEQYF. DNA of the CDR3: TGTGCCAGCAGTTACGGACAGCTCGAGCAGTACTTC.

This chain joins TRBV5-6 and TRBJ1-4; D may be TRBD1 (6 bases). V was cut by 4 bases and J by 0 bases, with 16 bases left in between. CDR1 is SGHDT and CDR2 is YYEEEE in the germline V gene. The CDR3 consists of 17 residues. CDR3 protein: CASSSPGQQSTNEKLFF. CDR3 in DNA: TGTGCCAGCAGCAGTCCCGGACAGCAGTCAACTAATGAAAAACTGTTTTTT.

There are a few counts of this clone. The chain joins TRBV10-1 to TRBJ2-7; D not certain. The V and J ends lost 2 bases and 6 bases respectively, with 14 bases between them. The CDR3 extends over 14 amino acids. Germline CDR1 is WNHNN and CDR2 is SYGVQD (reference sequence). CDR3 amino acids: CASSEGADSIEQYF. In nucleotides, the CDR3 is TGCGCCAGCAGTGAGGGCGCAGACTCTATCGAGCAGTACTTC.

The chain has TRBV7-3 and TRBJ2-1; the match to TRBD2 covers 7 bases. The CDR3 contains 14 residues. J was trimmed by 5 bases and V by 1 base; bases with no gene match: 2. Germline CDR1 and CDR2: SGHTA and FQGTGA. CDR3 coding DNA: TGTGCCAGCAGCTTAATGCGGGAGCACAATGAGCAGTTCTTC. Its protein is CASSLMREHNEQFF.

The V and J genes are TRBV18 and TRBJ2-3; the match to TRBD1 covers 10 bases. Trimming at V came to 6 bases and at J to 2 bases, leaving 8 bases not matched to a gene. Germline CDR1 KGHSH, CDR2 LQKENI. The CDR3 spans 16 residues. CDR3 loop: CASSRATGGNTDTQYF. The CDR3 DNA sequence: TGTGCCAGCTCCCGAGCGACAGGGGGCAACACAGATACGCAGTATTTT.